Presented here are 21 T cell receptor beta chains from one specimen sequenced in a study of CD8+CD57+ T cells in acquired aplastic anemia. Genomic DNA, serving as template, underwent TCR beta VDJ and CDR3 profiling. TCRdb recomputed calls from the reads with MiXCR, one row per CDR3 protein. The profile shows about 470,000 distinct CDR3 sequences, over 25% of them singletons. Patients who underwent sequencing had shown CD8+CD57+ cell expansion by flow cytometry. The specimen was sorted CD4+, CD8+, or CD8+CD57+ T cells (not recorded which) from PBMCs. These receptors all stem from a human donor with aplastic anemia.

This clonotype was observed at least ten times. The rearrangement joins TRBV19 to TRBJ1-6; D uncertain. Germline V gives CDR1 LNHDA, CDR2 SQIVND (reference sequence). CDR3 length: 17 residues. The V end lost 3 bases, the J end lost 7 bases, and 19 bases lay between the germline ends. CDR3 DNA: TGTGCCAGTAGTATGACGGTGATGGGTGTTTCGAATTCACCCCTCCACTTT. It codes for CASSMTVMGVSNSPLHF.

The table lists this clonotype with many counts. The chain has TRBV15 and TRBJ1-1; D gene uncertain. The CDR3 is 13 residues long. The V gene's germline CDR1 is LNHNV and CDR2 YYDKDF (reference sequence). The V end lost 0 bases, the J end lost 2 bases, and 4 bases lay between the germline ends. The CDR3 nucleotides are TGTGCCACCAGCAGAGACAAAAACACTGAAGCTTTCTTT. It codes for CATSRDKNTEAFF. The full variable domain, rest sourced from reference TRBV15 and TRBJ1-1, is DAMVIQNPRYQVTQFGKPVTLSCSQTLNHNVMYWYQQKSSQAPKLLFHYYDKDFNNEADTPDNFQSRRPNTSFCFLDIRSPGLGDTAMYLCATSRDKNTEAFFGQGTRLTVV.

The chain joins TRBV28 to TRBJ1-1, with a weak D call TRBD1 (5 bases). Trimming left V 3 bases short and J 1 base short, with 24 bases between. CDR3 length: 19 residues. Germline loops: CDR1 MDHEN, CDR2 SYDVKM. The CDR3, as DNA: TGTGCCAGCAGTTTGAGGGCTTTCTTGAGATCACAGGAGAACACTGAAGCTTTCTTT. This gives the protein CASSLRAFLRSQENTEAFF.

A note on this clonotype: An end of the junction differs from the germline gene, which may be a read error. The rearrangement joins TRBV10-2 to TRBJ1-5; D might be TRBD1 (5 bases). The CDR3 covers 17 residues. Germline-derived CDR1 and CDR2 are WSHSY and SAAADI. This chain's CDR3 is CASRAPGHPLSNQPQHF. The CDR3 nucleotides read TGTGCCAGCAGAGCCCCAGGGCACCCGCTTAGCAATCAGCCCCAGCATTTT.

The chain has TRBV2 and TRBJ2-7; 7 bases match TRBD1. CDR3 length: 14 residues. Trimming cost V 6 bases and J 1 base; bases outside gene matches: 6. Germline CDR1 reads SNHLY; CDR2 reads FYNNEI. CDR3 coding DNA: TGTGCCAGCAGACCGGGACAGCAATCCTACGAGCAGTACTTC. Protein sequence: CASRPGQQSYEQYF.

The chain employs TRBV12-3 or TRBV12-4 and TRBJ2-5; 7 bases agree with TRBD1. V trimming: 4 bases; J trimming: 1 base; junction bases outside the gene matches: 6. CDR3 length equals 15 residues. The CDR3 here is CASSYDRDSQETQYF. CDR3 DNA sequence: TGTGCCAGCAGTTACGACCGGGACAGCCAAGAGACCCAGTACTTC.

V usage is TRBV15 and J usage is TRBJ1-2, with 9 nucleotides matching TRBD1. The CDR3 spans 14 residues. CDR1 and CDR2 (germline): LNHNV, YYDKDF (reference sequence). V was clipped by 3 bases and J by 5 bases; unmatched bases: 4. The CDR3: CATSSTGGYYGYTF. The CDR3 DNA follows: TGTGCCACCAGCAGTACAGGGGGCTATTATGGCTACACCTTC.

This chain connects TRBV9 to TRBJ2-7, with 7 bases lining up with TRBD1. The V and J ends lost 4 bases and 4 bases, in that order; junction bases with no gene match: 14. Germline V gene sequence: CDR1 SGDLS, CDR2 YYNGEE. This CDR3 comprises 16 residues. In DNA form, the CDR3 reads TGTGCCAGCAGCTTAAACCGGGACAGTAAATATTACGAGCAGTACTTC. It is translated as CASSLNRDSKYYEQYF.

A word on this clonotype: Since a much larger clone is just one base distant, this may be a read error. The chain combines TRBV20-1 with TRBJ1-2; tentative D call: TRBD1 (6 bases). Germline CDR1 is DFQATT and CDR2 is SNEGSKA (reference sequence). Trimming stripped 6 bases from V and 7 bases from J, with 27 bases between. The length of the CDR3 is 16 residues. CDR3 residues: CSARPTQGPGESGYTF. CDR3 coding DNA: TGCAGTGCACGCCCGACGCAGGGGCCGGGAGAGTCTGGCTACACCTTC.

The chain links TRBV2 to TRBJ2-7, with D possibly TRBD1 on 6 matching bases. V was clipped by 3 bases and J by 4 bases, with 7 bases between them. Germline V gene data show CDR1 as SNHLY and CDR2 as FYNNEI. This CDR3 contains 12 residues. The CDR3 DNA follows: TGTGCCAGCAGTGATAGGGGGTACGAGCAGTACTTC. Encoded protein: CASSDRGYEQYF. Together with reference TRBV2 and TRBJ2-7, the CDR3 gives the full variable domain: EPEVTQTPSHQVTQMGQEVILRCVPISNHLYFYWYRQILGQKVEFLVSFYNNEISEKSEIFDDQFSVERPDGSNFTLKIRSTKLEDSAMYFCASSDRGYEQYFGPGTRLTVT.

V and J are TRBV2 and TRBJ2-7; D is possibly TRBD1 (5 bases). V was trimmed by 5 bases and J by 3 bases, leaving 17 bases between them. The CDR3 length is 15 residues. Germline V CDR1 and CDR2: SNHLY, FYNNEI. The DNA of the CDR3 is TGTGCCAGCAGTTTCATCGACAGACCGGACTACGAGCAGTACTTC. It encodes CASSFIDRPDYEQYF.

This clonotype was picked up many times. CDR3 in DNA: TGCAGTGCTAGTGGAACTAGCGGAGGAGATACCCACGAGCAGTACTTC. This codes for CSASGTSGGDTHEQYF. This chain uses TRBV20-1 with TRBJ2-7; the match to TRBD2 covers 8 bases. The CDR3 runs 16 residues. The germline gives CDR1 DFQATT, CDR2 SNEGSKA (reference sequence). Germline trimming cut 3 bases from V and 5 bases from J; bases unmatched to any gene: 15.

This clonotype was counted only a few times. V usage is TRBV2 and J usage is TRBJ2-2; tentatively, D is TRBD1 (6 bases). CDR3 size: 15 residues. Between the trimmed V and J ends, which lost 6 bases and 4 bases, there was a span of 15 bases. From germline, CDR1 is SNHLY and CDR2 FYNNEI. The CDR3: CASSLRFRGTGELFF. The CDR3 DNA follows: TGTGCCAGCAGCTTACGTTTCAGGGGCACCGGGGAGCTGTTTTTT.

A few counts support this clonotype. This rearrangement joins TRBV7-3 to TRBJ2-1; 8 bases align to TRBD2. The CDR3 has 16 amino acids. Germline V gene sequence: CDR1 SGHTA, CDR2 FQGTGA. With V trimmed by 1 base and J by 6 bases, 8 bases remained unmatched. CDR3 protein: CASSLMAGGTLNEQFF. Here the CDR3 DNA reads TGTGCCAGCAGCTTAATGGCGGGAGGCACCCTCAATGAGCAGTTCTTC. The full variable domain, with the rest looked up from reference TRBV7-3 and TRBJ2-1, is GAGVSQTPSNKVTEKGKYVELRCDPISGHTALYWYRQSLGQGPEFLIYFQGTGAADDSGLPNDRFFAVRPEGSVSTLKIQRTERGDSAVYLCASSLMAGGTLNEQFFGPGTRLTVL.

This clonotype has only a few counts. The gene calls are TRBV6-1 and TRBJ1-2; D may be TRBD1 (5 bases). The ends were cut back, 7 bases at V and 4 bases at J, with 19 bases in the middle. From germline, CDR1 is MNHNS and CDR2 SASEGT. The CDR3 consists of 15 residues. The CDR3 region is CASTLGGTTIYGYTF. The DNA for the CDR3 is TGTGCCAGCACCCTGGGTGGGACGACTATCTATGGCTACACCTTC.

This clonotype was detected many times. The V call is TRBV2, the J call TRBJ1-5; D is uncertain. The CDR3 is 14 amino acids. CDR1 and CDR2 from the germline V gene are SNHLY and FYNNEI. V was pared by 1 base and J by 4 bases, with 8 bases between. CDR3 sequence: CASSEVTPNQPQHF. CDR3 nucleotides: TGTGCCAGCAGTGAAGTAACACCTAATCAGCCCCAGCATTTT.

This clonotype was recorded at least ten times. V gene TRBV5-1 combines with J gene TRBJ1-2, with D possibly TRBD1 on 6 matching bases. The CDR3 runs to 12 residues. Trimming left V 4 bases short and J 4 bases short, with 8 bases between. CDR1 is SGHRS, CDR2 YFSETQ, per germline. DNA for the CDR3: TGCGCCAGCAGCAAGGACAGCTATGGCTACACCTTC. Its protein product is CASSKDSYGYTF.

This clonotype was observed at least ten times. This chain links TRBV20-1 with TRBJ1-2; no clear D gene. V was shortened by 2 bases and J by 2 bases, with 12 bases between the two germline ends. The CDR3 length is 14 residues. Germline V lookup: CDR1 DFQATT, CDR2 SNEGSKA (reference sequence). For the CDR3, the DNA is TGCAGTGCTAGACCTCCCCTTTTAAACTATGGCTACACCTTC. Protein: CSARPPLLNYGYTF.

The CDR3 DNA sequence: TGTGCCAGCAGCGAAGAAGGGAAGTCCTACGAGCAGTACTTC. Its translation: CASSEEGKSYEQYF. The V call is TRBV9, the J call TRBJ2-7, with D unclear. This CDR3 is 14 amino acids long. V gave up 3 bases and J gave up 1 base, with 11 bases separating them. Germline V lookup: CDR1 SGDLS, CDR2 YYNGEE.

The rearrangement uses TRBV5-1 and TRBJ2-5, with 10 bases lining up with TRBD1. Losses at the gene ends were 5 bases for V and 5 bases for J; bases not matched to a gene: 9. Germline CDR1 SGHRS, CDR2 YFSETQ. This CDR3 is 15 amino acids long. CDR3 nucleotides: TGCGCCAGCAGGCACCCCGGGACAGGGGACGAGACCCAGTACTTC. It codes for CASRHPGTGDETQYF. The full variable domain, with the rest looked up from reference TRBV5-1 and TRBJ2-5, is KAGVTQTPRYLIKTRGQQVTLSCSPISGHRSVSWYQQTPGQGLQFLFEYFSETQRNKGNFPGRFSGRQFSNSRSEMNVSTLELGDSALYLCASRHPGTGDETQYFGPGTRLLVL.

In its sample, this clonotype was seen a few times. The V call is TRBV7-3, the J call TRBJ2-5; D may match TRBD1 or TRBD2 (6 bases each). The CDR3 has 15 amino acids. Germline-derived CDR1 and CDR2 are SGHTA and FQGTGA. Trimming left V 4 bases short and J 3 bases short, with 15 bases between. The CDR3: CASSSEGGKEETQYF. DNA for the CDR3: TGTGCCAGCAGCTCCGAGGGGGGCAAAGAAGAGACCCAGTACTTC.